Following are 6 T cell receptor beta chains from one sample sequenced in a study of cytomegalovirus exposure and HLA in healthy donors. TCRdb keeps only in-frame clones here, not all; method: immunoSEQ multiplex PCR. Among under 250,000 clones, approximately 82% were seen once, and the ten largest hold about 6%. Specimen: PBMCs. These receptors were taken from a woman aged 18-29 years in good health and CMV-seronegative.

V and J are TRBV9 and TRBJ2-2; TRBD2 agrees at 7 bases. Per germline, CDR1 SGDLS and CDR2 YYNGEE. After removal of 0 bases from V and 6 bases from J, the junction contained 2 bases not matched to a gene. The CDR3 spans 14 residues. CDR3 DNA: TGTGCCAGCAGCGTAGGGGGAGGGGCCGGGGAGCTGTTTTTT. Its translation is CASSVGGGAGELFF.

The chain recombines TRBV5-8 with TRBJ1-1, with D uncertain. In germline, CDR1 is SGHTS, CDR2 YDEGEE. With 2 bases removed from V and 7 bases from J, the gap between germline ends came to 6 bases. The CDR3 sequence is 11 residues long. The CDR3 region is CASSFSYEAFF. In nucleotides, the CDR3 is TGTGCCAGCAGCTTTTCCTATGAAGCTTTCTTT.

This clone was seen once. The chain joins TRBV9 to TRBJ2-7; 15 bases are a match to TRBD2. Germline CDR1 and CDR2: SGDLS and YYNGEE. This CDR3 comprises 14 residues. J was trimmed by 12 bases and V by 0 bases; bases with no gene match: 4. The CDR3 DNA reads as TGTGCCAGCAGCGTAGGGACTAGCGGGGGGGCCATGTACTTC. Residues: CASSVGTSGGAMYF.

The CDR3 DNA sequence: TGTGCCAGCAGCTTAGGGTTTCTGGCGGGAGCCTACAATGAGCAGTTCTTC. It specifies CASSLGFLAGAYNEQFF. This sequence joins TRBV7-2 and TRBJ2-1, with 7 positions matching TRBD2. J gave up 2 bases and V 1 base, and 8 bases lay outside the gene matches. Per the germline V gene, CDR1 is SGHTA and CDR2 is FQGNSA. The CDR3 loop spans 17 amino acids.

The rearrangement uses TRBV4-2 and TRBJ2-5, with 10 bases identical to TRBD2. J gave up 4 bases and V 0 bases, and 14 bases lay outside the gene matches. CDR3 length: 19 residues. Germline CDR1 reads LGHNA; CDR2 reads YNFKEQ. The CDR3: CASSQDFRLAGPRRETQYF. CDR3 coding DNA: TGTGCCAGCAGCCAAGACTTCCGACTAGCGGGCCCAAGAAGAGAGACCCAGTACTTC.

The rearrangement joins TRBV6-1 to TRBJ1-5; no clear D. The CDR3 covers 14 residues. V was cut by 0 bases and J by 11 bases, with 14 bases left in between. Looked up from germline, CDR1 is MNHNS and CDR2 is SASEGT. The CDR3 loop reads CASSEALSRQAQHF. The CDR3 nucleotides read TGTGCCAGCAGTGAAGCGCTCTCCCGCCAGGCCCAGCATTTT.